There are a few counts of the clone carrying this TCR beta chain. What it recognizes is unknown. The germline V gene encodes CDR1 MDHEN and CDR2 SYDVKM. The CDR3 runs 12 residues. Trimming took off 6 bases at V and 5 bases at J, with 10 bases between the two ends. This sample was included in a study of beta chain features in type 1 diabetes. Expressed TCRB transcripts were sequenced because the isolated RNA had all been reverse transcribed beforehand. Some clones are missing from TCRdb's copy, which holds only in-frame ones; the method was immunoSEQ multiplex PCR. Counted here are approximately 280,000 clones, over 14% occurring once; the ten biggest clones make up 0.015%. Points from the study as a whole: Type 1 diabetes patients had TCRB CDR3s that were shorter (moderately but significantly so) in all four CD4+ subsets.

This chain joins TRBV28 and TRBJ1-2; possibly TRBD1 for D (5 bases). Specimen: naive CD4+ T cells from blood. The source is a man younger than 35 with type 1 diabetes. As DNA, the CDR3 is TGTGCCAGCAGGGAGGGACTTTATGGCTACACCTTC. Translated: CASREGLYGYTF.